These 14 T cell receptor beta chains came from one sample sequenced in a study of blood T cell repertoires in COVID-19. Clones were read by immunoSEQ multiplex PCR, and TCRdb kept only the in-frame ones, dropping some. Of about 300,000 clones listed, 90% are singletons. The sequenced sample consisted of peripheral blood. These TCRs come from a woman aged 45-65 years with COVID-19, enrolled during active disease.

The chain employs TRBV5-1 and TRBJ1-2; D is uncertain. The germline gives CDR1 SGHRS, CDR2 YFSETQ. Trimming removed 4 bases from V and 3 bases from J, with 10 bases in between. The CDR3 totals 13 residues. Written as DNA, the CDR3 is TGCGCCAGCAGCCCTGACGGAGACTATGGCTACACCTTC. Translated: CASSPDGDYGYTF.

The chain carries TRBV7-8 and TRBJ1-2, with unresolved D. The CDR3 is made up of 12 amino acids. Trimming pared 5 bases from V and 8 bases from J, leaving 12 bases between. In germline, CDR1 is SGHVS, CDR2 FQNEAQ. This CDR3 is CASSRISEGYTF. The CDR3 nucleotides read TGTGCCAGCAGCCGAATCTCTGAGGGCTACACCTTC.

The chain uses TRBV19 and TRBJ1-2; 7 positions match TRBD1. This CDR3 is 15 amino acids long. J gave up 4 bases and V 5 bases, and 10 bases lay outside the gene matches. Per germline, CDR1 LNHDA and CDR2 SQIVND (reference sequence). CDR3 loop: CASSSRQGQGYGYTF. The CDR3 DNA reads TGTGCCAGTAGTTCCCGACAGGGCCAAGGCTATGGCTACACCTTC.

The genes are TRBV6-6 and TRBJ1-1; a possible D gene is TRBD1 (5 bases). Per germline, CDR1 MNHNY and CDR2 SVGAGI (reference sequence). The CDR3 length is 16 residues. Trimming took off 8 bases at V and 4 bases at J, with 23 bases between the two ends. CDR3 protein: CASGPGTRREFTEAFF. In DNA, the CDR3 is TGTGCCAGCGGCCCCGGGACCCGGCGGGAGTTCACTGAAGCTTTCTTT.

The chain uses TRBV11-2 and TRBJ2-7, with 9 bases matching TRBD2. CDR1 SGHAT and CDR2 FQNNGV come from the germline V gene. The CDR3 loop spans 17 amino acids. The ends lost 6 bases at V and 2 bases at J; junction bases unmatched: 14. The CDR3: CASSLSSRTSVAYEQYF. The CDR3 DNA sequence: TGTGCCAGCAGTCTTAGTAGCCGGACTAGCGTAGCCTACGAGCAGTACTTC.

This chain joins TRBV29-1 and TRBJ2-1; 13 bases are a match to TRBD2. The CDR3 has 15 residues. V was pared by 5 bases and J by 5 bases, with 6 bases of the junction left unmatched. CDR1 SQVTM and CDR2 ANQGSEA come from the germline V gene. The chain's CDR3 is CSVTRTSGSHNEQFF. The CDR3 nucleotides read TGCAGCGTTACTAGGACTAGCGGGAGCCACAATGAGCAGTTCTTC.

This chain joins TRBV19 and TRBJ1-5, with TRBD1 as a possible D gene (5 bases). CDR1 is LNHDA and CDR2 is SQIVND in the germline V gene (reference sequence). The CDR3 has 13 residues. Trimming stripped 11 bases from V and 5 bases from J, with 16 bases between. CDR3 in amino acids: CASGDRRDQPQHF. In nucleotides, the CDR3 is TGTGCCTCGGGGGATCGGAGGGATCAGCCCCAGCATTTT.

As for this clone: Other DNA sequences in this sample translate to the same CDR3. The gene calls are TRBV19 and TRBJ1-1, with D unresolved. Trimming left V 6 bases short and J 1 base short, with 9 bases between. Germline CDR1 is LNHDA and CDR2 is SQIVND (reference sequence). The CDR3 is 13 amino acids. DNA of the CDR3: TGTGCCAGTAGCACAAGACAGAACACTGAAGCTTTCTTT. As protein: CASSTRQNTEAFF.

The chain uses TRBV2 and TRBJ2-1; 8 positions agree with TRBD2. V lost 0 bases and J lost 7; bases outside the gene matches: 17. Germline V gene sequence: CDR1 SNHLY, CDR2 FYNNEI. The CDR3 consists of 19 residues. CDR3 in DNA: TGTGCCAGCAGTGAAGCTTACATAAACCTGGCGGGAGGAAGTAATGAGCAGTTCTTC. Encoded protein: CASSEAYINLAGGSNEQFF.

The gene calls are TRBV7-8 and TRBJ1-2; a weak D match, TRBD1 (6 bases). V was pared by 7 bases and J by 5 bases, with 17 bases between. The CDR3 is made up of 14 amino acids. Per the germline V gene, CDR1 is SGHVS and CDR2 is FQNEAQ. The CDR3 DNA reads TGTGCCAGCACTCTACGGGACACAGCATATGGCTACACCTTC. Translation gives CASTLRDTAYGYTF.

The chain is built from TRBV4-3 and TRBJ1-1, with a weak D call TRBD1 (5 bases). Germline V gene sequence: CDR1 LGHNA, CDR2 YSLEER. V lost 0 bases to trimming and J lost 7 bases, with 12 bases between them. CDR3 size: 14 residues. This chain's CDR3 is CASSQDRGGIEAFF. CDR3 DNA sequence: TGCGCCAGCAGCCAAGATAGGGGTGGGATTGAAGCTTTCTTT.

V usage is TRBV13 and J usage is TRBJ2-7; 7 positions match TRBD1. CDR1 and CDR2 from the germline V gene are PRHDT and FYEKMQ (reference sequence). CDR3 length: 15 amino acids. With 4 bases clipped from V and 6 bases from J, the junction kept 12 bases outside the gene matches. The CDR3 nucleotides read TGTGCCAGCAGCTACGCTCCGGGACAGAAAGGCGAGCAGTACTTC. Translating gives CASSYAPGQKGEQYF.

The DNA for the CDR3 is TGTGCCAGCAGCGGACGACAGGGCTATGGCTACACCTTC. It codes for CASSGRQGYGYTF. The chain combines TRBV7-9 with TRBJ1-2; TRBD1 matches 7 bases. The CDR3 sequence is 13 residues long. V trimming: 5 bases; J trimming: 4 bases; junction bases outside the gene matches: 4. Germline V lookup: CDR1 SEHNR, CDR2 FQNEAQ (reference sequence).

This chain joins TRBV4-2 and TRBJ2-7; 9 bases are a match to TRBD2. Germline CDR1 LGHNA, CDR2 YNFKEQ. Trimming cost V 1 base and J 3 bases; bases outside gene matches: 7. The CDR3 extends over 16 amino acids. CDR3 loop: CASSQVGSGRIYEQYF. DNA for the CDR3: TGTGCCAGCAGCCAAGTGGGTAGCGGGAGAATCTACGAGCAGTACTTC.